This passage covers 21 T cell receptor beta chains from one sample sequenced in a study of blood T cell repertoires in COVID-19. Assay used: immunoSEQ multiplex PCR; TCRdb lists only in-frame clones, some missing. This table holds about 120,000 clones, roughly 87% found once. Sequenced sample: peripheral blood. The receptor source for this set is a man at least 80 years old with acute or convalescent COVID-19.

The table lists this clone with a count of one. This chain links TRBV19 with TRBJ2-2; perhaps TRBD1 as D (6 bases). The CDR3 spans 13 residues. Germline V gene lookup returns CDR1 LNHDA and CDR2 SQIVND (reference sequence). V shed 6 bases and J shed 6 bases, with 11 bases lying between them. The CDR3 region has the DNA TGTGCCAGTAGCCGCAGGGGTGCCGGGGAGCTGTTTTTT. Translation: CASSRRGAGELFF.

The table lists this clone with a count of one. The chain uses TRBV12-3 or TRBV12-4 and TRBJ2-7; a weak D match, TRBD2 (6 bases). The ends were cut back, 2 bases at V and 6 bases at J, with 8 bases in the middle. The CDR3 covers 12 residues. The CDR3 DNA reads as TGTGCCAGCAGTTTATTGCGGGGCGAGCAGTACTTC. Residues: CASSLLRGEQYF.

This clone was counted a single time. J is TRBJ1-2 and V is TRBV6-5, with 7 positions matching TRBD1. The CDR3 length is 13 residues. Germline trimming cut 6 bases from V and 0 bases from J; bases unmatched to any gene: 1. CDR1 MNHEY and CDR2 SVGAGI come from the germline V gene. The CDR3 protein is CASRDRTNYGYTF. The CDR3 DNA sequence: TGTGCCAGCAGGGACAGGACTAACTATGGCTACACCTTC.

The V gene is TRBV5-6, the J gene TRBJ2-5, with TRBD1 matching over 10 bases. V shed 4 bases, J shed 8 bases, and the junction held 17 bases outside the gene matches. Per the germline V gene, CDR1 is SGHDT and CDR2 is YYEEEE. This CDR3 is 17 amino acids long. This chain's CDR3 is CASSLLTGGPPKFTQYF. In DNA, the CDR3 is TGTGCCAGCAGCCTCCTGACAGGGGGCCCCCCTAAGTTTACCCAGTACTTC.

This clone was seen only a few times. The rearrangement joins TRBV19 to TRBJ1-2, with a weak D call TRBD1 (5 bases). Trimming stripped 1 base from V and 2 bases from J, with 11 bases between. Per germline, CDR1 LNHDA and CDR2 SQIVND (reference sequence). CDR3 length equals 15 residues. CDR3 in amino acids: CASSIANQGNYGYTF. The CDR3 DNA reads TGTGCCAGTAGTATAGCTAACCAGGGAAACTATGGCTACACCTTC.

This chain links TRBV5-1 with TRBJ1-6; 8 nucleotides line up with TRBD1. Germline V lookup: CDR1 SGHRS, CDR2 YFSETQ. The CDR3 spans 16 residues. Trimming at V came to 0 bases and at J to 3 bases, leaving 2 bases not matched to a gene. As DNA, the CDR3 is TGCGCCAGCAGCTTGGGGACAGGGTACTATAATTCACCCCTCCACTTT. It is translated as CASSLGTGYYNSPLHF.

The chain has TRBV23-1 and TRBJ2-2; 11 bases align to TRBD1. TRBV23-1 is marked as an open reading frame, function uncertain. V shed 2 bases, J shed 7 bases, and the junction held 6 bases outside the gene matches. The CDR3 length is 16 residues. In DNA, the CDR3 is TGCGCCAGCAGTCAAGGGACAGGGGGAAAAGGCGGGGAGCTGTTTTTT. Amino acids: CASSQGTGGKGGELFF.

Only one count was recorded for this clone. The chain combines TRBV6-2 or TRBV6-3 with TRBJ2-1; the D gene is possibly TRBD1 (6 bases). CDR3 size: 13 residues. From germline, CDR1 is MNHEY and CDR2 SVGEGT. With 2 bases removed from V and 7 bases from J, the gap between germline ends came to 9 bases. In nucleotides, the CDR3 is TGTGCCAGCAGTTACCAGGGGCGGAATGAGCAGTTCTTC. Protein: CASSYQGRNEQFF.

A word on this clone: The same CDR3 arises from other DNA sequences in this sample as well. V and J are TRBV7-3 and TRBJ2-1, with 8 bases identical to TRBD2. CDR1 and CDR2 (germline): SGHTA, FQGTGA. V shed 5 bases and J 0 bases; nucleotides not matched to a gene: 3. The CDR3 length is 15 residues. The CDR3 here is CASSLAGSSYNEQFF. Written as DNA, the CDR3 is TGTGCCAGCAGCCTAGCGGGCAGCTCCTACAATGAGCAGTTCTTC. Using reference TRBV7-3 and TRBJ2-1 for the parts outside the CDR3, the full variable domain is GAGVSQTPSNKVTEKGKYVELRCDPISGHTALYWYRQSLGQGPEFLIYFQGTGAADDSGLPNDRFFAVRPEGSVSTLKIQRTERGDSAVYLCASSLAGSSYNEQFFGPGTRLTVL.

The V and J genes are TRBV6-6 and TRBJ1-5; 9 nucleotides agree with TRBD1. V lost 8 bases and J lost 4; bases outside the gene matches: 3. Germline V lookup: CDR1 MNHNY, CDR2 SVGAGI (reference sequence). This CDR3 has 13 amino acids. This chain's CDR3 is CASHDRGNQPQHF. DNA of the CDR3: TGTGCCAGCCACGACAGGGGGAATCAGCCCCAGCATTTT.

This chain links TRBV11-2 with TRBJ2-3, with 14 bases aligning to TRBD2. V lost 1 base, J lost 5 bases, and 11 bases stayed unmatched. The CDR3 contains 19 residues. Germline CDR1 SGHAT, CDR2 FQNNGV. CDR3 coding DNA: TGTGCCAGCAGCTTAGCGGCTCCCGGGACTAGCGGGGGTATAGATACGCAGTATTTT. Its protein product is CASSLAAPGTSGGIDTQYF.

As DNA, the CDR3 is TGCGCCAGCAGTGCACAGGGACAGAACACTGAAGCTTTCTTT. As protein: CASSAQGQNTEAFF. The genes are TRBV10-2 and TRBJ1-1; a weak D match, TRBD1 (6 bases). CDR1 is WSHSY and CDR2 is SAAADI in the germline V gene. The CDR3 length is 14 residues. V was clipped by 4 bases and J by 1 base, with 10 bases between them.

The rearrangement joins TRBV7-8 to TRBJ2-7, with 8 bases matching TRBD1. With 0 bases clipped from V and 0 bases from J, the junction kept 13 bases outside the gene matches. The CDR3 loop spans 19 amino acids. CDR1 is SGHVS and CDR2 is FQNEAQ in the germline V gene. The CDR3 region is CASSLAPGQDSPFSYEQYF. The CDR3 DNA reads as TGTGCCAGCAGCTTAGCACCGGGACAGGATAGTCCGTTCTCCTACGAGCAGTACTTC.

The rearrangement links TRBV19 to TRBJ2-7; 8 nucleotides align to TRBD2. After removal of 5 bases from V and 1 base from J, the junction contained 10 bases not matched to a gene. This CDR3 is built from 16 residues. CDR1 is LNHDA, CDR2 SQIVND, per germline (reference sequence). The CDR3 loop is CASSPEAGVGSYEQYF. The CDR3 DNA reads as TGTGCCAGTAGTCCTGAAGCGGGGGTGGGGTCCTACGAGCAGTACTTC. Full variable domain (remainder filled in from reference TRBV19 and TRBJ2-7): DGGITQSPKYLFRKEGQNVTLSCEQNLNHDAMYWYRQDPGQGLRLIYYSQIVNDFQKGDIAEGYSVSREKKESFPLTVTSAQKNPTAFYLCASSPEAGVGSYEQYFGPGTRLTVT.

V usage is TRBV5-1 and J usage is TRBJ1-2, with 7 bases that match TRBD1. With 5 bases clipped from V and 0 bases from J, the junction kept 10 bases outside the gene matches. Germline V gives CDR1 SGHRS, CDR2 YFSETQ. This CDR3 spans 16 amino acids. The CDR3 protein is CASRPNTGAPNYGYTF. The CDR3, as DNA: TGCGCCAGCAGACCAAATACAGGGGCCCCTAACTATGGCTACACCTTC. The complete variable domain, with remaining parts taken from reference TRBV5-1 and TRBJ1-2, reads KAGVTQTPRYLIKTRGQQVTLSCSPISGHRSVSWYQQTPGQGLQFLFEYFSETQRNKGNFPGRFSGRQFSNSRSEMNVSTLELGDSALYLCASRPNTGAPNYGYTFGSGTRLTVV.

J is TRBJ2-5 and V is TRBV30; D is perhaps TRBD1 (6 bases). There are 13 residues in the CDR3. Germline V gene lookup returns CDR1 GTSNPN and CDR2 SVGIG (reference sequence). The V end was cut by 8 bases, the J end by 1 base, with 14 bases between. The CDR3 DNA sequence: TGTGCCGGCAATAGGGGGACCCAAGAGACCCAGTACTTC. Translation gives CAGNRGTQETQYF. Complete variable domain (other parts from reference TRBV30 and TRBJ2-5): SQTIHQWPATLVQPVGSPLSLECTVEGTSNPNLYWYRQAAGRGLQLLFYSVGIGQISSEVPQNLSASRPQDRQFILSSKKLLLSDSGFYLCAGNRGTQETQYFGPGTRLLVL.

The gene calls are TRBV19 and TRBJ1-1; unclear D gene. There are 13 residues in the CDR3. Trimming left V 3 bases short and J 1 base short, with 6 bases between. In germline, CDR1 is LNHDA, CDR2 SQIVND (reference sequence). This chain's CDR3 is CASSIQENTEAFF. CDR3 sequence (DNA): TGTGCCAGTAGTATTCAGGAGAACACTGAAGCTTTCTTT.

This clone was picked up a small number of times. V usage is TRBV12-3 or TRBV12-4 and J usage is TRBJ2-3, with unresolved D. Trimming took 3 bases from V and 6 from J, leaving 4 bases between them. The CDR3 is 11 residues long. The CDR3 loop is CASSFRDTQYF. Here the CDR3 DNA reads TGTGCCAGCAGTTTTCGGGATACGCAGTATTTT.

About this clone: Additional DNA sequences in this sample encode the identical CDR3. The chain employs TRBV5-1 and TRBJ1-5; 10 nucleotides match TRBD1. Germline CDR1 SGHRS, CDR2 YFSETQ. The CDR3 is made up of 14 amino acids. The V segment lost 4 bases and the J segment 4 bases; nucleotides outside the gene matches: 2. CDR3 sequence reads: CASSPGQGNQPQHF. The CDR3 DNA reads TGCGCCAGCAGCCCGGGACAGGGGAATCAGCCCCAGCATTTT. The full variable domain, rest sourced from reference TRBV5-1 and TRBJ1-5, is KAGVTQTPRYLIKTRGQQVTLSCSPISGHRSVSWYQQTPGQGLQFLFEYFSETQRNKGNFPGRFSGRQFSNSRSEMNVSTLELGDSALYLCASSPGQGNQPQHFGDGTRLSIL.

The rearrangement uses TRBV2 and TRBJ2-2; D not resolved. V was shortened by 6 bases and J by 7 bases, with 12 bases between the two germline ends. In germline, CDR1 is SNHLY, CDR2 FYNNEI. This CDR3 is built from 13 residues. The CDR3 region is CASRKVGGGELFF. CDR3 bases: TGTGCCAGCAGAAAAGTAGGCGGCGGGGAGCTGTTTTTT.

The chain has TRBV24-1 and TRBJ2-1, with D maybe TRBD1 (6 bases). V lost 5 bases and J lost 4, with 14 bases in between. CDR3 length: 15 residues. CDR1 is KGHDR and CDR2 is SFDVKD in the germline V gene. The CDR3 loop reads CATSAQGHAYNEQFF. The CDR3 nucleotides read TGTGCCACCAGTGCTCAGGGGCACGCTTACAATGAGCAGTTCTTC.